This TCR beta chain came from a study of OX40 agonist ivuxolimab in advanced cancers. The protocol was immunoSEQ multiplex PCR, while the TCRdb copy is restricted to in-frame clones and leaves out a portion. The sample has roughly 100,000 clones, around 82% seen once. This receptor was obtained from an adult with an advanced solid tumor such as melanoma, head and neck, liver or kidney cancer. The sample consisted of CD4+ or CD8+ T cells sorted from blood, taken in a trial of the OX40 agonist ivuxolimab.

The CDR3, as DNA: TGTGCCAGCATCCTACTAGCGGGCGTACTGGATTACAATGAGCAGTTCTTC. Residues: CASILLAGVLDYNEQFF. The genes are TRBV7-9 and TRBJ2-1; TRBD2 aligns across 9 bases. The J segment lost 4 bases and the V segment lost 7 bases, leaving 14 bases of the junction unmatched. The germline V gene encodes CDR1 SEHNR and CDR2 FQNEAQ (reference sequence). This CDR3 region has 17 residues.